This T cell receptor (beta chain) comes out of a study of cytomegalovirus exposure and HLA in healthy donors. Notes on the study in general: Indistinguishable V segments such as TRBV6-2 and TRBV6-3 were excluded.

PCR primers comprised 60 Vbeta and 13 Jbeta primers. Sequenced by immunoSEQ multiplex PCR; TCRdb stores in-frame clones only, minus some. Of roughly 120,000 clones in the sample, more than 80% were seen once. The CDR3 consists of 15 residues. V trimming: 4 bases; J trimming: 6 bases; junction bases outside the gene matches: 7. On this clone itself: Its antigen remains unidentified.

What was sequenced was PBMCs. The receptor was derived from a man between 25 and 39 years old in good health and CMV-seronegative. This sequence joins TRBV5-3 and TRBJ1-5, with 10 positions matching TRBD1. TRBV5-3 is an ORF, and what it does is uncertain. CDR3 sequence (DNA): TGTGCCAGAAGCCCCCCGGGACAGGGGACTCAGCCCCAGCATTTT. Encoded protein: CARSPPGQGTQPQHF.